One sample yielded the 6 T cell receptor beta chains listed below, sequenced in a study of Graves' ophthalmopathy and Graves' hyperthyroidism. The TCR beta CDR3 regions underwent amplification from RNA transcripts. RT-PCR with HTBI primers came first, then second-round multiplex PCR. TCRdb analysed the multiplex PCR reads with MiXCR anew, one entry per CDR3 protein. The data show hundreds of thousands of distinct CDR3 sequences, roughly 39% seen once. The sample consisted of peripheral blood. The receptors originated from an adult man with Graves' ophthalmopathy.

This clonotype was picked up many times. DNA for the CDR3: TGTGCCAGCAGCCACCCTGGAACTGATCAGTACTTC. It specifies CASSHPGTDQYF. The genes are TRBV7-9 and TRBJ2-7, with D hard to call. This CDR3 spans 12 amino acids. With 5 bases removed from V and 10 bases from J, the gap between germline ends came to 15 bases. The germline V gene encodes CDR1 SEHNR and CDR2 FQNEAQ (reference sequence).

This clonotype appeared many times. The chain uses TRBV12-3 or TRBV12-4 and TRBJ2-5; D is ambiguous. This CDR3 spans 12 amino acids. The V end was cut by 5 bases, the J end by 7 bases, with 11 bases between. The CDR3 is CASSLYERTQYF. The CDR3 region has the DNA TGTGCCAGCAGTCTGTATGAGCGGACCCAGTACTTC.

Concerning this clonotype: No conserved phenylalanine or tryptophan is present at the end of the CDR3, so a read error is the likely explanation. This chain connects TRBV15 to TRBJ1-5; the D is unclear. The CDR3 covers 16 residues. Looked up from germline, CDR1 is LNHNV and CDR2 is YYDKDF (reference sequence). CDR3 in amino acids: CATNSGGPYSNQPQHL. CDR3 nucleotides: TGTGCCACCAACTCCGGCGGGCCATATAGCAATCAACCCCAGCATTTA.

V is TRBV29-1 and J is TRBJ1-1; 8 bases are shared with TRBD1. Germline CDR1 SQVTM, CDR2 ANQGSEA. The CDR3 spans 14 residues. With V trimmed by 6 bases and J by 4 bases, 10 bases remained unmatched. The chain's CDR3 is CSVVGQGRTTEAFF. The DNA for the CDR3 is TGCAGCGTGGTTGGACAGGGTAGGACCACTGAAGCTTTCTTT.

CDR3 protein: CATSSGANYGYTF. CDR3 in DNA: TGTGCCACCAGCAGCGGGGCTAACTATGGCTACACCTTC. The V gene is TRBV15, the J gene TRBJ1-2; unclear D gene. Germline V gives CDR1 LNHNV, CDR2 YYDKDF (reference sequence). CDR3 length equals 13 residues. V gave up 3 bases and J gave up 0 bases, with 5 bases separating them. The whole variable domain, filled in from reference TRBV15 and TRBJ1-2, reads DAMVIQNPRYQVTQFGKPVTLSCSQTLNHNVMYWYQQKSSQAPKLLFHYYDKDFNNEADTPDNFQSRRPNTSFCFLDIRSPGLGDTAMYLCATSSGANYGYTFGSGTRLTVV.

This chain uses TRBV20-1 with TRBJ2-3; 8 positions agree with TRBD2. From germline, CDR1 is DFQATT and CDR2 SNEGSKA (reference sequence). Trimming cost V 3 bases and J 5 bases; bases outside gene matches: 13. The CDR3 has 16 amino acids. The CDR3 region is CSARSKAGVGVDTQYF. CDR3 DNA: TGCAGTGCTAGGTCAAAAGCGGGGGTTGGGGTAGATACGCAGTATTTT.